This T cell receptor beta chain was captured by sequencing in a study of blood T cell repertoires in COVID-19 (dated by TCRdb to the early 2020s). About the full investigation: Samples covering the acute and convalescent phases of COVID-19 were provided by collaborators in the United States, Italy and Spain. The prospective study material was composed of cDNA or gDNA derived from T cells, B-cell-depleted T cells, or PBMCs. Deeply sampled blood TCRbeta repertoires from subjects exposed to, actively infected with, or recovered from COVID-19 were included in the dataset. The repertoires were released in a freely available public database intended as a resource for research on the immune response to SARS-CoV-2. The samples were drawn from the first 160 participants of the ongoing ImmuneRACE study and from roughly 1,300 subjects provided by 6 global collaborators. Nearly every sample came with metadata listing a de-identified subject ID, COVID-19 status, age in years and sex. HLA class I and class II types, where available, came from metadata supplied by the sample provider rather than from assay-based typing.

V is shortened by 3 bases, J by 8 bases, and the region joining them spans 10 bases. From the cysteine through the phenylalanine, the CDR3 covers 12 amino acids. Of the read, only the CDR3 DNA is kept; its 36 bases are in frame from base 1. The CDR1 and CDR2 encoded by the germline V gene are MNHNS and SASEGT. Each collaborating institution followed its own protocols to collect whole blood in K2EDTA tubes. For TCRbeta analysis, collaborator samples were shipped as frozen whole blood, as isolated PBMCs, or as DNA extracted from either sample type. This clone was detected only a few times. Its antigen is not yet known. Per-nucleotide qualities are absent, and no much larger clonotype sits a single base away. TCRbeta CDR3 regions were amplified from genomic DNA using the immunoSEQ Assay, a bias-controlled multiplex PCR. In the original analysis: The number of nucleated cells in each sample was estimated by amplification of reference gene primers within the assay. To quantify the absolute abundance of each unique TCRbeta CDR3 rearrangement, sequence reads were collapsed and filtered. For each sample, productive Simpson clonality was calculated as the square root of Simpson's diversity index across productive rearrangements. TCRdb took this table from immuneACCESS and kept in-frame rearrangements with V and J called. Such tables lack part of the clones; where checked against another copy, unresolved V genes explain under half of the gap, and the rest is unexplained. The V and J calls and clone size come from that table; D and trimming were worked out from the DNA. Present in this sample are over 10,000 clones, 88% of which were seen just once. Just under 30% of the sample belongs to the ten largest clones.

The full study reports these points: Clinical and demographic metadata were provided uncurated, with the amount varying by source and participant.

Recombination connected TRBV6-1 to TRBJ1-2; no confident D gene assignment can be made. What was sequenced was peripheral blood. The receptor was derived from a human donor in a cohort sampled during active COVID-19. The CDR3 here reads CASSDLLRGYTF. The DNA sequence is TGTGCCAGCAGTGACCTTTTGCGGGGCTACACCTTC.